The 28 T cell receptor beta chains listed next were all sequenced from one sample in a study of early T cells in non-severe SARS-CoV-2 infection. TCRdb fed the 5' RACE reads into MiXCR, producing one record per CDR3 protein. The sample contains about 33,000 distinct CDR3 sequences, about 5% of which appear only once. Input material: whole blood. These receptors originate from an adult who was a healthcare worker with PCR-confirmed SARS-CoV-2 infection or an uninfected control (not recorded which).

This clonotype was picked up many times. V gene TRBV20-1 combines with J gene TRBJ2-2, with a weak D call TRBD1 (5 bases). The CDR3 has 13 amino acids. CDR1 and CDR2 from the germline V gene are DFQATT and SNEGSKA (reference sequence). The V end lost 6 bases, the J end lost 1 base, and 9 bases lay between the germline ends. The CDR3 DNA reads as TGCAGTGCCCCGACAGTGAACACCGGGGAGCTGTTTTTT. This translates into CSAPTVNTGELFF.

The chain couples TRBV5-1 to TRBJ2-3; 9 bases are a match to TRBD1. Germline V CDR1 and CDR2: SGHRS, YFSETQ. With V trimmed by 9 bases and J by 3 bases, 5 bases remained unmatched. The length of the CDR3 is 13 residues. In DNA, the CDR3 is TGCGCCACCTCGGGACAGGGAACAGATACGCAGTATTTT. Translated, it gives CATSGQGTDTQYF. Full variable domain (rest looked up from reference TRBV5-1 and TRBJ2-3): KAGVTQTPRYLIKTRGQQVTLSCSPISGHRSVSWYQQTPGQGLQFLFEYFSETQRNKGNFPGRFSGRQFSNSRSEMNVSTLELGDSALYLCATSGQGTDTQYFGPGTRLTVL.

Many counts were recorded for this clonotype. The J gene is TRBJ2-1, the V gene TRBV29-1; D ambiguous. Trimming took off 3 bases at V and 12 bases at J, with 12 bases between the two ends. Per germline, CDR1 SQVTM and CDR2 ANQGSEA. The CDR3 loop spans 11 amino acids. CDR3 loop: CSVDSAFGQFF. CDR3 nucleotide sequence: TGCAGCGTTGACTCCGCGTTTGGGCAGTTCTTC.

This clonotype came up a few times. DNA of the CDR3: TGTGCCAGCAGTTACCTAGCGGGGGGCACAGATACGCAGTATTTT. Translation gives CASSYLAGGTDTQYF. The chain is built from TRBV2 and TRBJ2-3; 10 bases fit TRBD2. V lost 5 bases to trimming and J lost 1 base; unmatched junction nucleotides: 3. Germline V gene sequence: CDR1 SNHLY, CDR2 FYNNEI. CDR3 length: 15 residues.

There are many counts of this clonotype. The chain links TRBV28 to TRBJ2-5, with D perhaps TRBD1 or TRBD2 (5 bases each). Germline V gives CDR1 MDHEN, CDR2 SYDVKM. Trimming took 2 bases from V and 4 from J, leaving 8 bases between them. The CDR3 totals 13 residues. CDR3 nucleotides: TGTGCCAGCAGTTTAAATGGGGGAGAGACCCAGTACTTC. It specifies CASSLNGGETQYF.

This clonotype came up many times. The genes are TRBV10-3 and TRBJ1-3, with D hard to call. Germline CDR1 is ENHRY and CDR2 is SYGVKD. CDR3 length equals 13 residues. Trimming stripped 5 bases from V and 4 bases from J, with 9 bases between. As DNA, the CDR3 is TGTGCCATCAGTCCGGGGTCCGGAAACACCATATATTTT. Translating gives CAISPGSGNTIYF.

This clonotype was seen at least ten times. In DNA, the CDR3 is TGCGCCAGCAGCTTGGGTCTGGAGCAGTTCTTC. Its protein is CASSLGLEQFF. The chain has TRBV5-1 and TRBJ2-1; D is undetermined. The germline V gene encodes CDR1 SGHRS and CDR2 YFSETQ. The length of the CDR3 is 11 residues. V lost 0 bases and J 10 bases, leaving 5 bases between the germline ends.

The V and J genes are TRBV20-1 and TRBJ1-6; D remains ambiguous. V was cut by 3 bases and J by 13 bases, with 13 bases left in between. The CDR3 spans 12 residues. Germline V lookup: CDR1 DFQATT, CDR2 SNEGSKA (reference sequence). This CDR3 reads CSASPFSTPLHF. The CDR3 nucleotides are TGCAGTGCTAGCCCTTTTTCGACTCCCCTCCACTTT.

The CDR3 nucleotides are TGTGCCAGCAGTTTCGCGATCCCGGGAGGTGAAGCTTTCTTT. The encoded protein is CASSFAIPGGEAFF. The V call is TRBV12-3 or TRBV12-4, the J call TRBJ1-1; D gene ambiguous. This CDR3 is built from 14 residues. Trimming took off 3 bases at V and 7 bases at J, with 15 bases between the two ends.

This clonotype was seen many times. The rearrangement uses TRBV12-3 or TRBV12-4 and TRBJ1-3; perhaps TRBD1 as D (6 bases). The CDR3 covers 16 residues. The ends were cut back, 0 bases at V and 0 bases at J, with 9 bases in the middle. CDR3 sequence (DNA): TGTGCCAGCAGTTTAGCGGGGACACACTCTGGAAACACCATATATTTT. Its translation is CASSLAGTHSGNTIYF.

This clonotype was detected ten times or more. The chain uses TRBV11-2 and TRBJ1-6; the match to TRBD1 covers 7 bases. Unmatched junction bases numbered 13, after V lost 5 bases and J lost 6 bases. This CDR3 has 17 amino acids. CDR1 SGHAT and CDR2 FQNNGV come from the germline V gene. In nucleotides, the CDR3 is TGTGCCAGCAGCGCAGACAGGGAACACCTAATTAATTCACCCCTCCACTTT. This codes for CASSADREHLINSPLHF.

This clonotype was counted many times. The V gene is TRBV20-1, the J gene TRBJ2-7, with 8 bases aligning to TRBD1. The length of the CDR3 is 14 residues. V dropped 1 base and J dropped 3; count of bases not matched to a gene: 5. Germline V gene lookup returns CDR1 DFQATT and CDR2 SNEGSKA (reference sequence). The CDR3 DNA is TGCAGTGCTAGAGTTGGACAGGGAAGCTACGAGCAGTACTTC. Encoded protein: CSARVGQGSYEQYF.

This clonotype was seen a few times. The chain uses TRBV7-6 and TRBJ2-3, with 12 bases aligning to TRBD2. Germline CDR1 SGHVS, CDR2 FNYEAQ. V gave up 2 bases and J gave up 7 bases; unmatched junction bases: 4. CDR3 length: 15 residues. The CDR3 region is CASSLTSGGTNTQYF. CDR3 bases: TGTGCCAGCAGCTTAACTAGCGGGGGGACGAATACGCAGTATTTT.

This clonotype turned up a few times. This chain joins TRBV20-1 and TRBJ1-5, with a tentative D call TRBD1 (5 bases). Germline V gene data show CDR1 as DFQATT and CDR2 as SNEGSKA (reference sequence). There are 15 residues in the CDR3. V was cut by 6 bases and J by 2 bases, with 17 bases left in between. The DNA for the CDR3 is TGCAGTGCCTCCGTGGCGAGAGGGGGCAATCAGCCCCAGCATTTT. This translates into CSASVARGGNQPQHF.

This clonotype was counted many times. This chain links TRBV5-6 with TRBJ2-1; TRBD1 aligns across 8 bases. The CDR3 extends over 17 amino acids. Germline-derived CDR1 and CDR2 are SGHDT and YYEEEE. Losses at the gene ends were 3 bases for V and 9 bases for J; bases not matched to a gene: 17. The CDR3 sequence is CASSSLARDRGELEQFF. DNA for the CDR3: TGTGCCAGCAGCTCACTTGCCCGAGACAGGGGTGAACTTGAGCAGTTCTTC. Full variable domain (rest looked up from reference TRBV5-6 and TRBJ2-1): DAGVTQSPTHLIKTRGQQVTLRCSPKSGHDTVSWYQQALGQGPQFIFQYYEEEERQRGNFPDRFSGHQFPNYSSELNVNALLLGDSALYLCASSSLARDRGELEQFFGPGTRLTVL.

This clonotype has just a few counts. V gene TRBV5-1 combines with J gene TRBJ2-1, with D maybe TRBD2 (6 bases). CDR3 size: 13 residues. Germline-derived CDR1 and CDR2 are SGHRS and YFSETQ. Trimming took off 3 bases at V and 4 bases at J, with 8 bases between the two ends. The CDR3 DNA reads as TGCGCCAGCAGCTCCGGGACTTACAATGAGCAGTTCTTC. Its protein is CASSSGTYNEQFF.

This clonotype was observed many times. The chain couples TRBV9 to TRBJ1-6; 7 bases are a match to TRBD1. The J segment lost 7 bases and the V segment lost 1 base, leaving 8 bases of the junction unmatched. The CDR3 has 16 residues. In germline, CDR1 is SGDLS, CDR2 YYNGEE. Written as DNA, the CDR3 is TGTGCCAGCAGCGTAAATTGGGACAGCAGGAATTCACCCCTCCACTTT. It translates to CASSVNWDSRNSPLHF.

This clonotype was detected a few times. This chain joins TRBV7-9 and TRBJ1-1; no reliable D call. The germline CDR1 and CDR2 sequences are SEHNR and FQNEAQ (reference sequence). The CDR3 covers 12 residues. V was cut by 0 bases and J by 4 bases, with 3 bases left in between. CDR3 in amino acids: CASSLASTEAFF. The CDR3 DNA follows: TGTGCCAGCAGCTTAGCCAGCACTGAAGCTTTCTTT.

V usage is TRBV6-5 and J usage is TRBJ2-1; 9 nucleotides line up with TRBD2. Germline lookup yields CDR1 MNHEY and CDR2 SVGAGI. This CDR3 spans 15 amino acids. V shed 7 bases and J 6 bases; nucleotides not matched to a gene: 10. The CDR3 protein is CASKLGLAGSNEQFF. CDR3 DNA: TGTGCCAGCAAGCTGGGACTAGCCGGGAGCAATGAGCAGTTCTTC.

This chain links TRBV12-3 or TRBV12-4 with TRBJ2-4; no clear D. The V end was cut by 5 bases, the J end by 7 bases, with 15 bases between. The CDR3 consists of 14 residues. CDR3 loop: CASSPVRLLNIQYF. For the CDR3, the DNA is TGTGCCAGCAGTCCCGTCCGGTTACTGAACATTCAGTACTTC.

The chain links TRBV11-2 to TRBJ2-1; D is perhaps TRBD1 or TRBD2 (5 bases each). The CDR3 has 16 residues. The germline V gene has CDR1 SGHAT and CDR2 FQNNGV. V was trimmed by 6 bases and J by 8 bases, leaving 23 bases between them. Here the CDR3 reads CASRPTGTAPYHEQFF. The CDR3, as DNA: TGTGCCAGCAGACCGACCGGGACCGCTCCTTACCATGAGCAGTTCTTC.

This clonotype was found many times. The V call is TRBV28, the J call TRBJ2-7; the D is unclear. Germline V gives CDR1 MDHEN, CDR2 SYDVKM. The CDR3 is 11 residues long. V was pared by 2 bases and J by 2 bases, with 1 base between. The CDR3 bases are TGTGCCAGCAGTTTAGCCTACGAGCAGTACTTC. Translating it yields CASSLAYEQYF.

This clonotype was counted only a few times. The chain is built from TRBV6-6 and TRBJ1-2; tentative D call: TRBD1 (6 bases). Germline values: CDR1 MNHNY, CDR2 SVGAGI (reference sequence). The length of the CDR3 is 13 residues. Trimming pared 6 bases from V and 4 bases from J, leaving 12 bases between. As DNA, the CDR3 is TGTGCCAGCAGCTGGACAGTTTCCTATGGCTACACCTTC. Translated, it gives CASSWTVSYGYTF.

The chain carries TRBV10-2 and TRBJ2-7, with D perhaps given as TRBD1 or TRBD2 (5 bases each). Trimming took off 7 bases at V and 6 bases at J, with 16 bases between the two ends. This CDR3 is 13 amino acids long. CDR1 is WSHSY, CDR2 SAAADI, per germline. CDR3 nucleotide sequence: TGCGCCAGCACCGGGACCAAAGAAGGCGAGCAGTACTTC. Protein sequence: CASTGTKEGEQYF.

This clonotype was observed many times. The V gene is TRBV24-1, the J gene TRBJ2-2; D uncertain. V lost 4 bases and J 2 bases, leaving 19 bases between the germline ends. The CDR3 extends over 18 amino acids. CDR1 is KGHDR, CDR2 SFDVKD, per germline. For the CDR3, the DNA is TGTGCCACCAGTGACTCGACGAGGCTCCTGGGTAACACCGGGGAGCTGTTTTTT. Protein: CATSDSTRLLGNTGELFF.

This clonotype is medium-sized (0.01 to 0.1%) in the sample. V usage is TRBV7-2 and J usage is TRBJ1-1, with D maybe TRBD1 (5 bases). V gave up 3 bases and J gave up 1 base, with 9 bases separating them. The length of the CDR3 is 14 residues. Germline loops: CDR1 SGHTA, CDR2 FQGNSA. The CDR3 region has the DNA TGTGCCAGCAGCTTTGGACACGCGAACACTGAAGCTTTCTTT. This translates into CASSFGHANTEAFF. Full variable domain (remainder filled in from reference TRBV7-2 and TRBJ1-1): GAGVSQSPSNKVTEKGKDVELRCDPISGHTALYWYRQSLGQGLEFLIYFQGNSAPDKSGLPSDRFSAERTGGSVSTLTIQRTQQEDSAVYLCASSFGHANTEAFFGQGTRLTVV.

V usage is TRBV5-1 and J usage is TRBJ1-1, with D unclear. The CDR3 spans 14 residues. Between the trimmed V and J ends, which lost 1 base and 2 bases, there was a span of 9 bases. Germline values: CDR1 SGHRS, CDR2 YFSETQ. The CDR3 DNA reads as TGCGCCAGCAGCTTGAGTACAGCCAACACTGAAGCTTTCTTT. Its translation is CASSLSTANTEAFF.

This clonotype was seen at least ten times. This chain uses TRBV7-3 with TRBJ1-1, with D perhaps TRBD1 (5 bases). CDR1 SGHTA and CDR2 FQGTGA come from the germline V gene. Trimming stripped 5 bases from V and 6 bases from J, with 19 bases between. The CDR3 runs to 15 residues. In DNA form, the CDR3 reads TGTGCCAGCAGCCTTACGGGGCCCAGCTCTCCTGAAGCTTTCTTT. Its translation: CASSLTGPSSPEAFF.